A selection of T cell receptor beta chains follows, all from one sample in a study of blood T cell repertoires in COVID-19. Some clones are missing from TCRdb's copy, which holds only in-frame ones; the method was immunoSEQ multiplex PCR. There are around 26,000 clones in the sample; roughly 80% occur only once, and roughly 60% lies in the top ten. The specimen sequenced was peripheral blood. The origin of the receptors is an elderly woman with acute or convalescent COVID-19. CDR3s include the opening cysteine and the closing phenylalanine or tryptophan. The order of the fields is J gene, CDR3 length, V gene, clone size, D gene, CDR3 protein, CDR3 DNA. The D gene is left open where the match is weak. Some rows have no size entry. The others give once, few or many, or a class for an expanded clone.

TRBJ2-2 | 14 | TRBV11-2 | - | - | CASSLDLGTGELFF | TGTGCCAGCAGCTTAGATCTAGGTACCGGGGAGCTGTTTTTT
TRBJ1-3 | 14 | TRBV2 | - | - | CASRAVSSGNTIYF | TGTGCCAGCAGGGCAGTCAGCTCTGGAAACACCATATATTTT
TRBJ2-2 | 16 | TRBV12-5 | - | TRBD2 | CASGLSSGRPTGELFF | TGTGCTAGTGGTTTGTCTAGCGGGAGGCCCACCGGGGAGCTGTTTTTT
TRBJ2-7 | 14 | TRBV18 | - | TRBD1 | CASSSGTGLYEQYF | TGTGCCAGCTCGTCCGGGACAGGCCTCTACGAGCAGTACTTC
TRBJ2-1 | 17 | TRBV14 | - | TRBD2 | CASSSLGGLATGNEQFF | TGTGCCAGCAGCTCATTGGGAGGACTAGCGACGGGCAATGAGCAGTTCTTC
TRBJ2-7 | 14 | TRBV11-2 | - | - | CASRDSFVSYEQYF | TGTGCCAGCAGGGACAGTTTCGTCTCCTACGAGCAGTACTTC
TRBJ1-2 | 14 | TRBV19 | - | - | CASSRDTDNYGYTF | TGTGCCAGTAGCCGGGACACCGATAACTATGGCTACACCTTC
TRBJ2-7 | 14 | TRBV30 | - | TRBD1 | CAWSGGTGYDEQYF | TGTGCCTGGAGTGGGGGGACAGGGTATGACGAGCAGTACTTC
TRBJ1-2 | 14 | TRBV19 | - | - | CASSIGETRFGYTF | TGTGCCAGTAGTATCGGGGAAACGCGGTTTGGCTACACCTTC
TRBJ2-7 | 17 | TRBV19 | - | - | CASSIKEGASRAHEQYF | TGTGCCAGTAGTATAAAGGAGGGGGCATCGAGGGCACACGAGCAGTACTTC
TRBJ1-1 | 16 | TRBV3-1/TRBV3-2 | - | TRBD1 | CASSPTLTGSGTEAFF | TGTGCCAGCAGCCCCACCCTGACAGGGTCGGGAACTGAAGCTTTCTTT
TRBJ1-4 | 16 | TRBV11-1 | - | - | CASSLVFSGTNEKLFF | TGTGCCAGCAGCTTAGTTTTCTCCGGAACTAATGAAAAACTGTTTTTT
TRBJ1-4 | 16 | TRBV7-9 | - | - | CASSPGGRTTNEKLFF | TGTGCCAGCAGCCCGGGAGGCAGAACAACTAATGAAAAACTGTTTTTT
TRBJ1-4 | 16 | TRBV5-5 | - | - | CASSFYGAGTRWELFF | TGTGCCAGCAGCTTCTACGGGGCAGGGACACGGTGGGAACTGTTTTTT
TRBJ1-1 | 16 | TRBV5-1 | few | - | CASSLGAPGANTEAFF | TGCGCCAGCAGCTTAGGGGCCCCGGGCGCGAACACTGAAGCTTTCTTT
TRBJ1-6 | 14 | TRBV3-1/TRBV3-2 | few | TRBD1 | CASSRDSHNSPLHF | TGTGCCAGCAGCAGGGACAGCCATAATTCACCCCTCCACTTT
TRBJ1-1 | 17 | TRBV19 | - | - | CASSTPQGNEYDTEAFF | TGTGCCAGTAGTACCCCACAGGGTAACGAATACGACACTGAAGCTTTCTTT
TRBJ2-4 | 13 | TRBV6-1 | - | TRBD1 | CASSENWDRVVDF | TGTGCCAGCAGTGAGAATTGGGACAGGGTGGTCGACTTC
TRBJ2-7 | 16 | TRBV19 | - | - | CASSLSGRTGRYEQYF | TGTGCCAGTAGTCTGTCGGGGAGGACAGGCCGATACGAGCAGTACTTC
TRBJ1-1 | 14 | TRBV5-4 | few | - | CASSLAGGETEAFF | TGTGCCAGCAGCTTGGCCGGGGGGGAGACTGAAGCTTTCTTT
TRBJ2-2 | 15 | TRBV7-2 | - | - | CASSPIRGGAGELFF | TGTGCCAGCAGCCCCATCCGAGGGGGGGCCGGGGAGCTGTTTTTT
TRBJ2-7 | 17 | TRBV5-1 | - | TRBD1 | CASSSSTGGASFHEQYF | TGCGCCAGCAGCTCAAGTACAGGGGGCGCGTCGTTCCACGAGCAGTACTTC
TRBJ1-2 | 16 | TRBV2 | - | - | CASTGSPYRANYGYTF | TGTGCCAGCACTGGAAGCCCTTACAGAGCTAACTATGGCTACACCTTC
TRBJ2-7 | 12 | TRBV5-1 | - | - | CASSPDAGEQYF | TGCGCCAGCAGCCCGGACGCGGGCGAGCAGTACTTC
TRBJ2-7 | 13 | TRBV27 | few | TRBD2 | CASSFTSAGEQYF | TGTGCCAGCAGTTTCACTAGCGCTGGCGAGCAGTACTTC
TRBJ1-5 | 14 | TRBV7-6 | - | TRBD1 | CASSAGTGSMPQHF | TGTGCCAGCAGCGCCGGGACAGGGTCTATGCCCCAGCATTTT
TRBJ1-2 | 13 | TRBV6-1 | - | - | CASSERQGFGYTF | TGTGCCAGCAGTGAACGGCAGGGATTTGGCTACACCTTC
TRBJ1-6 | 15 | TRBV30 | - | TRBD1 | CAWSVPGGRSSPLHF | TGTGCCTGGAGTGTACCAGGGGGCCGGTCTTCACCCCTCCACTTT
TRBJ1-1 | 16 | TRBV19 | - | TRBD1 | CASSLGTGGLNTEAFF | TGTGCCAGTAGTTTGGGGACAGGGGGCTTGAACACTGAAGCTTTCTTT
TRBJ2-7 | 14 | TRBV11-3 | - | - | CASSPTQGSYEQYF | TGTGCCAGCAGCCCAACACAGGGCTCCTACGAGCAGTACTTC
TRBJ1-5 | 13 | TRBV30 | - | - | CAWTSGGNQPQHF | TGTGCCTGGACCTCGGGGGGTAATCAGCCCCAGCATTTT
TRBJ2-7 | 16 | TRBV19 | few | TRBD2 | CASSPEGREGLYEQYF | TGTGCCAGTAGTCCCGAAGGGCGGGAGGGCCTCTACGAGCAGTACTTC
TRBJ1-1 | 15 | TRBV5-1 | - | - | CASSLNPSGDTEAFF | TGCGCCAGCAGCTTGAACCCCTCCGGGGACACTGAAGCTTTCTTT
TRBJ1-5 | 13 | TRBV24-1 | - | - | CATHRRAYQPQHF | TGTGCCACCCATCGGAGGGCATATCAGCCCCAGCATTTT
TRBJ1-5 | 13 | TRBV12-3/TRBV12-4 | - | - | CASSLGQDQPQHF | TGTGCCAGCAGTTTAGGCCAGGATCAGCCCCAGCATTTT
TRBJ1-1 | 14 | TRBV11-2 | - | - | CASHFAGIHTEAFF | TGTGCCAGCCACTTCGCAGGGATTCACACTGAAGCTTTCTTT
TRBJ1-1 | 15 | TRBV7-3 | - | - | CASSLMAAGNTEAFF | TGTGCCAGCAGCTTAATGGCGGCGGGAAACACTGAAGCTTTCTTT
TRBJ2-7 | 14 | TRBV30 | once | TRBD2 | CAWSVGGAGSEQYF | TGTGCCTGGAGTGTCGGGGGGGCTGGTAGCGAGCAGTACTTC
TRBJ1-2 | 12 | TRBV6-2/TRBV6-3 | - | TRBD1 | CASSYRGRGYTF | TGTGCCAGCAGTTACAGGGGGCGAGGCTACACCTTC
TRBJ1-2 | 13 | TRBV14 | - | - | CASSQARTQGYTF | TGTGCCAGCAGCCAAGCCCGGACACAGGGCTACACCTTC
TRBJ2-7 | 16 | TRBV13 | - | TRBD2 | CASSLRGLADSYEQYF | TGTGCCAGCAGCTTAAGGGGACTAGCGGACTCCTACGAGCAGTACTTC
TRBJ1-4 | 14 | TRBV2 | once | TRBD1 | CASTPDRGTEKLFF | TGTGCCAGCACGCCGGACAGGGGGACTGAAAAACTGTTTTTT
TRBJ2-7 | 16 | TRBV18 | - | TRBD2 | CASSPGLAGVSYEQYF | TGTGCCAGCTCACCAGGTCTAGCGGGAGTGTCGTACGAGCAGTACTTC
TRBJ1-3 | 14 | TRBV5-1 | few | - | CASSIEGVKNTIYF | TGCGCCAGCAGCATTGAGGGGGTTAAAAACACCATATATTTT
TRBJ1-6 | 14 | TRBV3-1/TRBV3-2 | - | - | CASSPGNFNSPLHF | TGTGCCAGCAGCCCCGGGAACTTTAATTCACCCCTCCACTTT
TRBJ1-1 | 15 | TRBV6-4 | - | TRBD1 | CASSDSRRDRGTTFF | TGTGCCAGCAGTGACTCCCGCCGGGACAGGGGGACGACTTTCTTT
TRBJ1-1 | 13 | TRBV18 | - | - | CASSLVMDSEAFF | TGTGCCAGCTCACTTGTGATGGACAGTGAAGCTTTCTTT
TRBJ1-1 | 15 | TRBV18 | - | - | CASSPAQNQGTEAFF | TGTGCCAGCTCACCAGCCCAAAATCAGGGGACTGAAGCTTTCTTT
TRBJ2-7 | 15 | TRBV19 | - | - | CASSIGGLSSYEQYF | TGTGCCAGTAGTATAGGGGGCCTTAGCTCCTACGAGCAGTACTTC
TRBJ1-5 | 18 | TRBV6-2/TRBV6-3 | - | TRBD1 | CASSRDIQDRARNQPQHF | TGTGCCAGCAGCCGAGACATTCAGGACAGGGCCCGCAATCAGCCCCAGCATTTT
TRBJ2-1 | 14 | TRBV4-3 | - | TRBD2 | CASSPGLDYNEQFF | TGCGCCAGCAGCCCGGGACTAGACTACAATGAGCAGTTCTTC
TRBJ2-7 | 14 | TRBV18 | - | TRBD1 | CASSSGTGGGEQYF | TGTGCCAGCTCATCCGGGACAGGGGGCGGCGAGCAGTACTTC
TRBJ1-2 | 12 | TRBV2 | - | - | CASSAGSYGYTF | TGTGCCAGCAGTGCCGGGAGCTATGGCTACACCTTC
TRBJ2-5 | 14 | TRBV7-8 | - | - | CASSLASNQETQYF | TGTGCCAGCAGCTTGGCTAGCAACCAAGAGACCCAGTACTTC
TRBJ1-1 | 15 | TRBV5-6 | - | - | CASSPRQAQGTEAFF | TGTGCCAGCAGCCCGAGACAGGCCCAGGGGACTGAAGCTTTCTTT